The 2 T cell receptor beta chains presented below share a single source sample, sequenced in a study of beta chain features in type 1 diabetes. The whole isolated RNA underwent reverse transcription, so sequencing captured expressed TCRB transcripts. The table came from immunoSEQ multiplex PCR; TCRdb's copy has only in-frame clones and leaves some out. The data hold around 280,000 clones, with 8% observed a single time. Sequencing was done on a sample of central memory CD4+ T cells from blood. The receptors come from a woman between 18 and 29 years old in good health.

The V gene is TRBV1, the J gene TRBJ2-3; TRBD2 reflects the table's D call only, with no check against the DNA. TRBV1 represents a pseudogene. The CDR3 loop spans 18 amino acids. CDR3 sequence: CTSSQDYGRATSTDTQYF. Here the CDR3 DNA reads TGCACCAGCAGCCAAGATTACGGGAGGGCTACTAGCACAGATACGCAGTATTTT.

The rearrangement uses TRBV19 and TRBJ1-3; D might be TRBD1 (5 bases). The ends were cut back, 3 bases at V and 4 bases at J, with 7 bases in the middle. CDR1 LNHDA and CDR2 SQIVND come from the germline V gene (reference sequence). The CDR3 consists of 13 residues. CDR3 loop: CASSIRTGNTIYF. In nucleotides, the CDR3 is TGTGCCAGTAGTATCCGGACAGGAAACACCATATATTTT.